This TCR beta chain derives from a study of T cell responses to AZD1222 COVID-19 vaccine. Overall study results and limits: The peak T cell response came first, and repertoires were sampled only after it.

With respect to this clone: What it binds is not known.

Germline CDR1 is GTSNPN and CDR2 is SVGIG (reference sequence). With 1 base removed from V and 5 bases from J, the gap between germline ends came to 16 bases. The CDR3 runs to 15 residues. Profiling relied on immunoSEQ multiplex PCR, and the TCRdb table lists in-frame clones only, not all of them. The repertoire has roughly 150,000 clones, over 90% of them found once; the top ten carry about 1.6%. This sequence originates from an adult who received the AZD1222 COVID-19 vaccine. The gene calls are TRBV30 and TRBJ2-3; maybe TRBD2 (6 bases). This specimen consisted of peripheral blood, obtained 28 days after the second AZD1222 dose. CDR3 amino acids: CAWSGSSRDLDTQYF. In DNA, the CDR3 is TGTGCCTGGAGTGGAAGCTCCCGGGACTTAGATACGCAGTATTTT.